Presented here are 6 T cell receptor beta chains from one specimen sequenced in a study of beta chain features in type 1 diabetes. These receptors' targets are unknown. Study-wide findings and caveats: Type 1 diabetes patients had TCRB CDR3s that were shorter (moderately but significantly so) in all four CD4+ subsets.

Every bit of the isolated RNA underwent reverse transcription, so sequencing read expressed TCRB transcripts. Data came from immunoSEQ multiplex PCR; TCRdb stores just in-frame clones and leaves some out. This table holds about 160,000 clones, 7.5% to 9.5% found once. The sequenced sample was central memory CD4+ T cells from blood. These receptors all come from a woman aged 18-35 years with type 1 diabetes.

This clone was recorded at least ten times. CDR3: CASSPARGYVGQYF. CDR3 sequence (DNA): TGTGCCAGCAGCCCTGCCAGGGGCTATGTCGGGCAGTACTTC. This chain connects TRBV28 to TRBJ2-7, with D perhaps matching TRBD1 (6 bases). This CDR3 is 14 amino acids long. V was pared by 6 bases and J by 9 bases, with 21 bases between. Germline assignment: CDR1 MDHEN and CDR2 SYDVKM.

V and J are TRBV19 and TRBJ1-5, with 7 bases identical to TRBD1. This CDR3 spans 11 amino acids. Germline V lookup: CDR1 LNHDA, CDR2 SQIVND (reference sequence). CDR3 coding DNA: TGTGCTACAGGGGTCAATCAGCCCCAGCATTTT. Its translation is CATGVNQPQHF.

This chain links TRBV5-1 with TRBJ2-7; D is ambiguous. The CDR3 extends over 14 amino acids. The germline V gene has CDR1 SGHRS and CDR2 YFSETQ. The V and J ends lost 0 bases and 2 bases respectively, with 9 bases between them. In DNA form, the CDR3 reads TGCGCCAGCAGCTTGGGTACCCCTACCTACGAGCAGTACTTC. Encoded protein: CASSLGTPTYEQYF.

J is TRBJ2-5 and V is TRBV18; D remains ambiguous. Germline V gene lookup returns CDR1 KGHSH and CDR2 LQKENI. The CDR3 is 16 residues long. Trimming cost V 0 bases and J 7 bases, with 18 bases left between them. The CDR3 DNA reads as TGTGCCAGCTCACCACCAGGCGTTGGCGGATCTGTGACCCAGTACTTC. Translated: CASSPPGVGGSVTQYF.

CDR3 coding DNA: TGTGCCAGCAGCCCGGGAGATCATGGCTACACCTTC. It encodes CASSPGDHGYTF. The J gene is TRBJ1-2, the V gene TRBV7-9; no reliable D call. The CDR3 runs to 12 residues. V shed 5 bases and J shed 6 bases, with 10 bases lying between them. Per germline, CDR1 SEHNR and CDR2 FQNEAQ (reference sequence).

V is TRBV19 and J is TRBJ2-5, with 9 positions matching TRBD1. This CDR3 has 15 amino acids. Germline values: CDR1 LNHDA, CDR2 SQIVND (reference sequence). V was clipped by 3 bases and J by 5 bases; unmatched bases: 7. The CDR3 DNA is TGTGCCAGTAGTATTATGGGACAGGGTGGCGAGACCCAGTACTTC. The encoded protein is CASSIMGQGGETQYF.